This TCR beta chain was sequenced in a study of blood T cell repertoires in COVID-19. Across the whole study: The samples span acute and convalescent COVID-19 from the United States, Italy and Spain. T cells, B-cell-depleted T cells, or PBMCs supplied cDNA or gDNA.

The CDR3 runs to 10 residues. V was shortened by 6 bases and J by 2 bases, with 5 bases between the two germline ends. Germline CDR1 reads DFQATT; CDR2 reads SNEGSKA (reference sequence). Source study methods: Estimated nucleated cell counts came from reference gene primer amplification. Sequenced by immunoSEQ multiplex PCR; TCRdb stores in-frame clones only, minus some. D and trimming come from the DNA, and the V and J calls and clone size come from that table. The sample shows about 88,000 clones, more than 70% of them seen only once. The specimen was peripheral blood. The J gene is TRBJ2-7, the V gene TRBV20-1; D uncertain. This receptor was obtained from a woman of 80 years or more with acute or convalescent COVID-19. CDR3 sequence reads: CSAAPYEQYF. The DNA for the CDR3 is TGCAGTGCGGCACCCTACGAGCAGTACTTC.